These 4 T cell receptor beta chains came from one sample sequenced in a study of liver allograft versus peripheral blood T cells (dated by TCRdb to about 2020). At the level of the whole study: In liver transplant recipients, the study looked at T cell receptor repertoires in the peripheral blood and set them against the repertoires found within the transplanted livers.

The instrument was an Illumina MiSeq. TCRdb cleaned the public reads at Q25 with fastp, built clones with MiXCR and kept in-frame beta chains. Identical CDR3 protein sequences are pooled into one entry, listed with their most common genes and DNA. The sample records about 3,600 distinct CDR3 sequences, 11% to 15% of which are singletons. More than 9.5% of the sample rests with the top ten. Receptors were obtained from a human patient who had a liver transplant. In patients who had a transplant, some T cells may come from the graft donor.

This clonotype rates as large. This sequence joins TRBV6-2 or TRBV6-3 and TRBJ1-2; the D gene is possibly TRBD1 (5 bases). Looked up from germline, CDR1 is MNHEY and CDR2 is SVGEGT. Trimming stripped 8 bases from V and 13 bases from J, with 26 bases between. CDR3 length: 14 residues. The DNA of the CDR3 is TGTGCCAGCGGCGTCCGAGACGGGGACGTCAGTGGCACCTTC. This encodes CASGVRDGDVSGTF.

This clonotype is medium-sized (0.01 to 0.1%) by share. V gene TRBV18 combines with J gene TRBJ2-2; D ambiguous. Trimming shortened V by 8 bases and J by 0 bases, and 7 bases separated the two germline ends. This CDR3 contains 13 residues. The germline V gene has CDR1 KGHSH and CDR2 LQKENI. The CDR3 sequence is CASPDPNTGELFF. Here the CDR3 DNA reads TGTGCCAGCCCGGACCCGAACACCGGGGAGCTGTTTTTT.

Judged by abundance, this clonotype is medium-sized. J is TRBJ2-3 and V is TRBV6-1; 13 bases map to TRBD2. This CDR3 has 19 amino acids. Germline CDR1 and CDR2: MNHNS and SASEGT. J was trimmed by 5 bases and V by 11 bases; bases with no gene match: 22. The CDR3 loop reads CAAPPRGVGLAGAIDTQYF. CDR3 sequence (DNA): TGTGCCGCCCCCCCGAGGGGGGTCGGACTAGCGGGAGCCATAGATACGCAGTATTTT.

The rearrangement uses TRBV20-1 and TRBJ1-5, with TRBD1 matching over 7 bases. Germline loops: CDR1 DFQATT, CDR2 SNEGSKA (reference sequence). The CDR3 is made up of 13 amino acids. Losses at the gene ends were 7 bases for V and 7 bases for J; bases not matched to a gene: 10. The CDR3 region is CSVFMGGGQPQHF. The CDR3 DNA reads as TGCAGTGTATTTATGGGAGGGGGCCAGCCCCAGCATTTT.